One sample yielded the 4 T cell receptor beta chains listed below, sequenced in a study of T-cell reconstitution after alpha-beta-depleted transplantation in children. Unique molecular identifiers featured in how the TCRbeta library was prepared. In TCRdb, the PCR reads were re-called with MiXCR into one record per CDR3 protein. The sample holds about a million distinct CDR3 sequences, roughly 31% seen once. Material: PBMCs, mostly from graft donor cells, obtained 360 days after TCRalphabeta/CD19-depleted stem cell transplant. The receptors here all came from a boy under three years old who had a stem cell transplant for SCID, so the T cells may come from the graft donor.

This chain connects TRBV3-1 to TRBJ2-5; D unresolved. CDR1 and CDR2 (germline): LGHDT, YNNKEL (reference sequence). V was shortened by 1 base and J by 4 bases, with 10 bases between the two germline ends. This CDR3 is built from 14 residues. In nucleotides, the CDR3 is TGTGCCAGCAGCCAAGTGTCCAGCCGAGAGACCCAGTACTTC. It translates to CASSQVSSRETQYF.

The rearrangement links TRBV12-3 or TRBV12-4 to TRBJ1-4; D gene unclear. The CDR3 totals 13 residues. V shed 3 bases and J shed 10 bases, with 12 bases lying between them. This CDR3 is CASSFALMGKLFF. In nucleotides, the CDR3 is TGTGCCAGCAGTTTCGCCCTAATGGGAAAACTGTTTTTT.

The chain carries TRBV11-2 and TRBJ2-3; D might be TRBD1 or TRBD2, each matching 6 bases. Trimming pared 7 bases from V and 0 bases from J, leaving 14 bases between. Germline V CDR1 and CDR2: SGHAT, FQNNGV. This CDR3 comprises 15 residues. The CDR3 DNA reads TGTGCCAGCACCATGGGGGGCACCAGCACAGATACGCAGTATTTT. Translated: CASTMGGTSTDTQYF.

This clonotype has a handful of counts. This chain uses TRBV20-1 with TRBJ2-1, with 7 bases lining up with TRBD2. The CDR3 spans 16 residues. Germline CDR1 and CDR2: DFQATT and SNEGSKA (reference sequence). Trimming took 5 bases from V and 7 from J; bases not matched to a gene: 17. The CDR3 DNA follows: TGCAGTGCTGAACAGAGTGGGCGGGGGTCTTCGAATGAGCAGTTCTTC. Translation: CSAEQSGRGSSNEQFF.